The 19 T cell receptor beta chains in this list originate from one sample, sequenced in a study of Tregs in tolerant kidney transplant recipients. Clones were sequenced by immunoSEQ multiplex PCR, and TCRdb holds only the in-frame ones, with some missing. The data contain about 110,000 clones, nearly 90% of them seen just once; the ten biggest clones take up 0.34%. The starting material was CD4+ T cells from blood, obtained before the transplant. The receptors were sampled from a human donor who received a combined kidney and bone marrow transplant.

The rearrangement links TRBV9 to TRBJ2-1; D is possibly TRBD1 (6 bases). The CDR3 loop spans 15 amino acids. CDR1 SGDLS and CDR2 YYNGEE come from the germline V gene. V was shortened by 3 bases and J by 5 bases, with 15 bases between the two germline ends. CDR3 in amino acids: CASSGGGYTNNEQFF. CDR3 nucleotides: TGTGCCAGCAGCGGTGGGGGCTATACAAACAATGAGCAGTTCTTC. Filled out from reference TRBV9 and TRBJ2-1, the complete variable domain reads DSGVTQTPKHLITATGQRVTLRCSPRSGDLSVYWYQQSLDQGLQFLIQYYNGEERAKGNILERFSAQQFPDLHSELNLSSLELGDSALYFCASSGGGYTNNEQFFGPGTRLTVL.

The rearrangement links TRBV6-4 to TRBJ2-2; D is undetermined. CDR3 length equals 16 residues. Germline-derived CDR1 and CDR2 are MRHNA and SNTAGT. V lost 3 bases and J lost 2, with 13 bases in between. CDR3 residues: CASSERVTKNTGELFF. In nucleotides, the CDR3 is TGTGCCAGCAGTGAGAGAGTAACCAAAAACACCGGGGAGCTGTTTTTT.

The CDR3 DNA reads as TGTGCCAGCAGTTACTCGGGCTATAATCAGCCCCAGCATTTT. As protein: CASSYSGYNQPQHF. The chain combines TRBV6-5 with TRBJ1-5, with unresolved D. Germline values: CDR1 MNHEY, CDR2 SVGAGI. The CDR3 consists of 14 residues. V was trimmed by 0 bases and J by 4 bases, leaving 7 bases between them.

This chain links TRBV29-1 with TRBJ1-4, with a weak D call TRBD1 (6 bases). Trimming shortened V by 3 bases and J by 8 bases, and 10 bases separated the two germline ends. There are 12 residues in the CDR3. CDR1 is SQVTM and CDR2 is ANQGSEA in the germline V gene. The CDR3 region has the DNA TGCAGCGTTGATCTTCAGGGGGAAAAACTGTTTTTT. Its translation is CSVDLQGEKLFF. The whole variable domain, filled in from reference TRBV29-1 and TRBJ1-4, reads SAVISQKPSRDICQRGTSLTIQCQVDSQVTMMFWYRQQPGQSLTLIATANQGSEATYESGFVIDKFPISRPNLTFSTLTVSNMSPEDSSIYLCSVDLQGEKLFFGSGTQLSVL.

The V gene is TRBV4-3, the J gene TRBJ2-4, with D possibly TRBD2 on 5 matching bases. V lost 4 bases and J 3 bases, leaving 10 bases between the germline ends. CDR3 length equals 14 residues. Germline CDR1 and CDR2: LGHNA and YSLEER. The CDR3 loop is CASSPSEDKNIQYF. CDR3 in DNA: TGCGCCAGCAGCCCCTCGGAGGACAAAAACATTCAGTACTTC.

The chain employs TRBV5-1 and TRBJ2-5; 10 nucleotides align to TRBD1. Germline values: CDR1 SGHRS, CDR2 YFSETQ. The CDR3 loop spans 15 amino acids. With 4 bases clipped from V and 5 bases from J, the junction kept 8 bases outside the gene matches. The CDR3 region has the DNA TGCGCCAGCAGCATCGGACAGGGGGGAGAGGAGACCCAGTACTTC. Its protein product is CASSIGQGGEETQYF.

This chain connects TRBV4-1 to TRBJ2-1; TRBD2 matches 9 bases. Germline lookup yields CDR1 MGHRA and CDR2 YSYEKL. V lost 4 bases to trimming and J lost 0 bases; unmatched junction nucleotides: 13. CDR3 length: 19 amino acids. The CDR3 region has the DNA TGCGCCAGCAGCCGGAGGAATAGCGGGGGTATTAGCTCCTACAATGAGCAGTTCTTC. It is translated as CASSRRNSGGISSYNEQFF.

The chain couples TRBV9 to TRBJ2-1; TRBD1 matches at 9 bases. CDR1 is SGDLS and CDR2 is YYNGEE in the germline V gene. The CDR3 contains 16 residues. J was trimmed by 3 bases and V by 0 bases; bases with no gene match: 4. CDR3 nucleotide sequence: TGTGCCAGCAGCGTAGAAGGGGGACAGGGCTACAATGAGCAGTTCTTC. Its translation is CASSVEGGQGYNEQFF.

The V call is TRBV5-6, the J call TRBJ2-3; TRBD2 agrees at 8 bases. This CDR3 contains 18 residues. CDR1 SGHDT and CDR2 YYEEEE come from the germline V gene. Trimming removed 4 bases from V and 1 base from J; junction bases left unmatched: 14. The CDR3 DNA reads as TGTGCCAGCAGCGGCGGGACTAGAGATTTTCGGGGCACAGATACGCAGTATTTT. Its protein is CASSGGTRDFRGTDTQYF.

V gene TRBV5-6 combines with J gene TRBJ2-5, with 11 bases fitting TRBD1. In germline, CDR1 is SGHDT, CDR2 YYEEEE. The CDR3 loop spans 17 amino acids. The V and J ends lost 0 bases and 6 bases, in that order; junction bases with no gene match: 10. The CDR3 bases are TGTGCCAGCAGCTTGGTGAGGGTGGACAGGGGGCATAAGACCCAGTACTTC. Protein product: CASSLVRVDRGHKTQYF.

This clone appeared once. The CDR3 here is CASSSRQAPSGGSYNEQFF. For the CDR3, the DNA is TGCGCCAGCAGCTCCCGACAGGCTCCTAGCGGGGGGTCCTACAATGAGCAGTTCTTC. This chain links TRBV5-1 with TRBJ2-1; 11 bases align to TRBD2. CDR1 and CDR2 (germline): SGHRS, YFSETQ. V dropped 3 bases and J dropped 1; count of bases not matched to a gene: 12. The length of the CDR3 is 19 residues. Looking up the rest from reference TRBV5-1 and TRBJ2-1 gives the full variable domain: KAGVTQTPRYLIKTRGQQVTLSCSPISGHRSVSWYQQTPGQGLQFLFEYFSETQRNKGNFPGRFSGRQFSNSRSEMNVSTLELGDSALYLCASSSRQAPSGGSYNEQFFGPGTRLTVL.

This chain uses TRBV6-1 with TRBJ2-1, with TRBD2 matching 8 bases. V shed 8 bases, J shed 2 bases, and the junction held 5 bases outside the gene matches. The CDR3 is 14 amino acids. CDR1 MNHNS and CDR2 SASEGT come from the germline V gene. The CDR3 reads CASVREGAYNEQFF. DNA for the CDR3: TGTGCCAGCGTACGGGAGGGGGCCTACAATGAGCAGTTCTTC.

The chain joins TRBV5-4 to TRBJ2-3; the D gene is possibly TRBD1 (6 bases). The germline CDR1 and CDR2 sequences are SGHNT and YYREEE (reference sequence). The ends were cut back, 4 bases at V and 2 bases at J, with 17 bases in the middle. The CDR3 has 16 amino acids. The CDR3 DNA follows: TGTGCCAGCAGCCCTGGGGGCAGGGGAGACACAGATACGCAGTATTTT. Translating it yields CASSPGGRGDTDTQYF.

The V gene is TRBV4-2, the J gene TRBJ1-3, with D perhaps matching TRBD1 (5 bases). CDR3 length equals 15 residues. CDR1 is LGHNA and CDR2 is YNFKEQ in the germline V gene. Trimming removed 4 bases from V and 2 bases from J, with 12 bases in between. This chain's CDR3 is CASSRGLAPGNTIYF. For the CDR3, the DNA is TGTGCCAGCAGCCGGGGACTGGCTCCTGGAAACACCATATATTTT.

The chain carries TRBV6-4 and TRBJ2-2, with D possibly being TRBD1 (5 bases). This CDR3 has 13 residues. Germline CDR1 reads MRHNA; CDR2 reads SNTAGT. V shed 5 bases and J shed 6 bases, with 10 bases lying between them. The CDR3 DNA reads TGTGCCAGCAGTCCTACCAGGGCCGGGGAGCTGTTTTTT. Residues: CASSPTRAGELFF.

This chain uses TRBV5-8 with TRBJ2-1; D is uncertain. Between the trimmed V and J ends, which lost 4 bases and 7 bases, there was a span of 9 bases. Per germline, CDR1 SGHTS and CDR2 YDEGEE. The CDR3 is 12 amino acids. CDR3 amino acids: CASSAYGNEQFF. Written as DNA, the CDR3 is TGTGCCAGCAGCGCCTACGGGAATGAGCAGTTCTTC.

The rearrangement joins TRBV6-5 to TRBJ2-7; 8 nucleotides align to TRBD1. Looked up from germline, CDR1 is MNHEY and CDR2 is SVGAGI. The CDR3 loop spans 16 amino acids. The J segment lost 0 bases and the V segment lost 2 bases, leaving 6 bases of the junction unmatched. CDR3 nucleotide sequence: TGTGCCAGCAGTTACCCCAGGGGGCGGGGCTCCTACGAGCAGTACTTC. Translation gives CASSYPRGRGSYEQYF.

Turning to this clone: This clone may be a read error of a much larger clone one base away. The chain links TRBV13 to TRBJ2-7; no definite D call. Trimming pared 10 bases from V and 3 bases from J, leaving 16 bases between. The CDR3 is made up of 13 amino acids. The germline V gene has CDR1 PRHDT and CDR2 FYEKMQ (reference sequence). The CDR3 DNA follows: TGTGCCAACCTCCAGGCTGGCAGCTACGAGCAGTACTTC. Protein: CANLQAGSYEQYF.

The V call is TRBV2, the J call TRBJ2-3; 8 nucleotides line up with TRBD2. The germline CDR1 and CDR2 sequences are SNHLY and FYNNEI. This CDR3 has 14 residues. The V gene end was trimmed by 8 bases and the J gene end by 2 bases; junction bases not matched to a gene: 6. The CDR3 region has the DNA TGTGCCAGCTGGGGTAGCGGGGCCACAGATACGCAGTATTTT. Translation gives CASWGSGATDTQYF. Using reference TRBV2 and TRBJ2-3 for the parts outside the CDR3, the full variable domain is EPEVTQTPSHQVTQMGQEVILRCVPISNHLYFYWYRQILGQKVEFLVSFYNNEISEKSEIFDDQFSVERPDGSNFTLKIRSTKLEDSAMYFCASWGSGATDTQYFGPGTRLTVL.